This TCR beta chain was retrieved from a study of T cells in localized non-small cell lung cancer. This clone was seen a few times. Its antigen is still unknown. TCRdb keeps only in-frame clones here, not all; method: immunoSEQ multiplex PCR. The sample contains around 8,000 clones, 90% to 95% of which appear only once. Notes on the study in general: Higher T cell density in the blood was associated with longer overall survival, whereas higher adjacent-lung clonality associated with shorter survival. Exceeding tumor, uninvolved adjacent lung had the highest T cell clonality.

The CDR3 consists of 14 residues. Deletions cut 4 bases from V and 1 base from J, with 12 bases between. Germline V lookup: CDR1 SGHRS, CDR2 YFSETQ. Sample: peripheral blood, taken before any cancer treatment. This sequence joins TRBV5-1 and TRBJ2-7, with D maybe TRBD1 (6 bases). This TCR derives from a woman aged 35 to 70 with stage I lung adenocarcinoma. The CDR3 sequence is CASSPGTGSYEQYF. DNA of the CDR3: TGCGCCAGCAGCCCCGGAACAGGGTCCTACGAGCAGTACTTC.